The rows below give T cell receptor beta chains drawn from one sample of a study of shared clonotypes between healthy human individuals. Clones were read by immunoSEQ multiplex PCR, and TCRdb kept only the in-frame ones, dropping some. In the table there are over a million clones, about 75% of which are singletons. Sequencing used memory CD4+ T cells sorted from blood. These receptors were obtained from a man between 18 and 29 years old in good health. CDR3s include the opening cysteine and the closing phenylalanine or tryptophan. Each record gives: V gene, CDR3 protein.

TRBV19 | CASSSSSSGRNEQFF
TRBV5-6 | CASSSFVGVNTEAFF
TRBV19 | CASSIGTISNQPQHF
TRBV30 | CAWSVSSGGAPEQFF
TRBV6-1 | CASSVGTASGNTIYF
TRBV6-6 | CAIDGKGPYEQYF
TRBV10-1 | CASSDPTGEETQYF
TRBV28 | CASSRGNEETQYF
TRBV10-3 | CAISVGRPGSNQPQHF
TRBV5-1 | CASSLSGLIYNEQFF
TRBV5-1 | CASSGGGEVKGETQYF
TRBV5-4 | CASSFGTTHSYEQYF
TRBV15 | CATSREGGRAPDTQYF
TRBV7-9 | CASSSNRDSPLHF
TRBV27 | CASRTGNSPLHF
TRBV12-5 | CASGLDQPQHF
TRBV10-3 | CAISGSSYEQYF
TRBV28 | CASSSPGDGKNIQYF
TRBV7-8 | CASSLDRWSNIQYF
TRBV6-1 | CASSWTSGTVEQYF
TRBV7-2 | CASSPSRDTQYF
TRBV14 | CASSQRLAVYNEQFF
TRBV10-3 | CAISEYGGSNTEAFF